Given below is one T cell receptor beta chain in context. Other DNA sequences of this sample code for an identical CDR3. This sample is part of a study of shared clonotypes between healthy human individuals. Profiling relied on immunoSEQ multiplex PCR, and the TCRdb table lists in-frame clones only, not all of them. Here the sample spans more than 2 million clones, approximately 95% being singletons. The ends were cut back, 4 bases at V and 6 bases at J, with 11 bases in the middle. The CDR3 length is 13 residues. Per germline, CDR1 SGDLS and CDR2 YYNGEE. The specimen sequenced was naive CD4+ T cells sorted from blood. Subset noted: CD45RA+ positively selected. This chain uses TRBV9 with TRBJ2-1; D ambiguous. The TCR originated in a young man in good health. CDR3 sequence reads: CASSPSTSNEQFF. The CDR3 DNA follows: TGTGCCAGCAGCCCATCGACATCCAATGAGCAGTTCTTC.